This T cell receptor beta chain is drawn from a study of CD8 T cells in ankylosing spondylitis. This clonotype was seen a few times. Its target is not known. Quantitative barcoded 5'-RACE was used to prepare TCR beta libraries. Via MiXCR, TCRdb re-called the 5' RACE reads, giving one row per CDR3 protein. The repertoire holds under 550,000 distinct CDR3 sequences, roughly a quarter seen once, with 0.75% to 0.9% in the top ten. CDR1 SGHRS and CDR2 YFSETQ come from the germline V gene. V lost 0 bases, J lost 0 bases, and 13 bases lay in between. This CDR3 is 17 amino acids long. General study results and limits: What appeared characteristic of ankylosing spondylitis blood was a TCR beta motif of fewer than ten highly homologous variants. Relatively rare in peripheral blood, disease-linked clones were also CD8+. Earlier reports found some motif variants in synovial fluid and blood in reactive arthritis. The study looked at matched synovial fluid samples from ankylosing spondylitis patients. Disease-linked clones were reported to be significantly enriched there.

The chain combines TRBV5-1 with TRBJ2-1; D is perhaps TRBD2 (5 bases). Sequences were obtained from blood, either unsorted or a sorted T cell fraction (not recorded which). This clonotype originated in a male donor with ankylosing spondylitis. The CDR3 region is CASSLVGAANSYNEQFF. The CDR3 nucleotides are TGCGCCAGCAGCTTGGTCGGAGCGGCCAACTCCTACAATGAGCAGTTCTTC.